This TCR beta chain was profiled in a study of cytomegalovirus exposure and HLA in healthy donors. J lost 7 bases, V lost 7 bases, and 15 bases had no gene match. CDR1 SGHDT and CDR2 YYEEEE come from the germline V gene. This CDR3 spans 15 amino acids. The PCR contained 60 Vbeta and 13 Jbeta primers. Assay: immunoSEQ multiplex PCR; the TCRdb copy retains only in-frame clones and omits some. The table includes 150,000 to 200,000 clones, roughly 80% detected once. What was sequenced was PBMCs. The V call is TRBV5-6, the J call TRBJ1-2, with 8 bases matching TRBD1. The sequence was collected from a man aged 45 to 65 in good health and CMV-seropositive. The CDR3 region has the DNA TGTGCCAGCCTCGAAGAACCGACAGGGGCCGGTGGCTACACCTTC. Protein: CASLEEPTGAGGYTF.